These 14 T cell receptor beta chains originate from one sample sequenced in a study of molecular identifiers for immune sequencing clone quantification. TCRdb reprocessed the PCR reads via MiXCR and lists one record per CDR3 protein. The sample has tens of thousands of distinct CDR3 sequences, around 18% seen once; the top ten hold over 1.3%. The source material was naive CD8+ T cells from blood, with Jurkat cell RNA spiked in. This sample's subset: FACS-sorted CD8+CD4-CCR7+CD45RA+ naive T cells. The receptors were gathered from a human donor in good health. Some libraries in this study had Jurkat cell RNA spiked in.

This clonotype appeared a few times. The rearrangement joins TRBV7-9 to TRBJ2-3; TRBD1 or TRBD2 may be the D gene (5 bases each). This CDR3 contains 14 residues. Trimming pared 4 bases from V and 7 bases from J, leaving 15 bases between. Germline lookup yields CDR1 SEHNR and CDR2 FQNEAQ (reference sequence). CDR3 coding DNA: TGTGCCAGCAGCTCCGGGACGGACCGACATACGCAGTATTTT. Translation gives CASSSGTDRHTQYF.

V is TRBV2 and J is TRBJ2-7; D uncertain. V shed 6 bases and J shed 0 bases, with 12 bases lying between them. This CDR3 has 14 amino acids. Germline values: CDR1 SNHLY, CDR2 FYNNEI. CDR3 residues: CASSDLGSSYEQYF. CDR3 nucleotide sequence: TGTGCCAGCAGCGATTTGGGCAGCTCCTACGAGCAGTACTTC.

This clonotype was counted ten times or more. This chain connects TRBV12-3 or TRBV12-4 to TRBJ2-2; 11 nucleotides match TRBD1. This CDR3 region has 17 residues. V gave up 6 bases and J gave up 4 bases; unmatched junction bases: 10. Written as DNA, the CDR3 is TGTGCCAGCAGCTCCGAGGACAGGGGGCGGTCCACCGGGGAGCTGTTTTTT. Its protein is CASSSEDRGRSTGELFF.

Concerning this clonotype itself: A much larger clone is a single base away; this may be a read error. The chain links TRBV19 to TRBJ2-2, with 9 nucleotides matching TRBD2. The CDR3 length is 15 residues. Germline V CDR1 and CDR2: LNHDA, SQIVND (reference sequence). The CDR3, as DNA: TGTGCCAGTAGTATGGGACTGTTGGCGGGAGGGGTGCTGTTTTTT. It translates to CASSMGLLAGGVLFF.

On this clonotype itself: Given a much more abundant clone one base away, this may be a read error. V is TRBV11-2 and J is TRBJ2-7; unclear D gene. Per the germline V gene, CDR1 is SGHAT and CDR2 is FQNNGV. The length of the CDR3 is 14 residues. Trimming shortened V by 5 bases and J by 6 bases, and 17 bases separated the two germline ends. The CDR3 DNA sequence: TGTGCCAGCAGCCTGGCTGATGGGATACCCGAGCAGTACTTC. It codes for CASSLADGIPEQYF.

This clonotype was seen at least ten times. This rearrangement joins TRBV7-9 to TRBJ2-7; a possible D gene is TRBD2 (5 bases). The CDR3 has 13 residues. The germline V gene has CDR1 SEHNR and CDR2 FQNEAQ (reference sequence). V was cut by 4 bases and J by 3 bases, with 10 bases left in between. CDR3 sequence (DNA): TGTGCCAGCAGCTCGAGGGAACGCTACGAGCAGTACTTC. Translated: CASSSRERYEQYF.

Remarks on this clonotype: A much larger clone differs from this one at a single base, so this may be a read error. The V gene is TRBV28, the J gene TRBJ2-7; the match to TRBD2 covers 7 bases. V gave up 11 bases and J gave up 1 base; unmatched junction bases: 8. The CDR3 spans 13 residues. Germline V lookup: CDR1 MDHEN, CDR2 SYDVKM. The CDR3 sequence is CAGKSSGSYEQYF. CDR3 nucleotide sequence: TGTGCCGGCAAGAGTAGCGGGTCCTACGAGCAGTACTTC.

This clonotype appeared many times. The CDR3 DNA sequence: TGCGCCAGCAGTCCCCGAGGGGGATGGGAGACCCAGTACTTC. Protein product: CASSPRGGWETQYF. The chain employs TRBV23-1 and TRBJ2-5; tentative D call: TRBD1 (6 bases). TRBV23-1 is treated as an ORF (open reading frame) with a function not yet certain. The CDR3 is made up of 14 amino acids. Between the trimmed V and J ends, which lost 4 bases and 5 bases, there was a span of 14 bases.

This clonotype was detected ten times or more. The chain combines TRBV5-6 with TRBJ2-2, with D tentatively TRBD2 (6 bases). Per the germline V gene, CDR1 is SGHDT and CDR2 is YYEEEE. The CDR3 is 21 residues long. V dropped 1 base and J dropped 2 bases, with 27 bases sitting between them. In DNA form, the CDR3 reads TGTGCCAGCAGCTTGTCGGTTTTGGACTATTTCCCGGCGAATAACACCGGGGAGCTGTTTTTT. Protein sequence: CASSLSVLDYFPANNTGELFF. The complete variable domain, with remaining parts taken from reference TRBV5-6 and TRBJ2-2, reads DAGVTQSPTHLIKTRGQQVTLRCSPKSGHDTVSWYQQALGQGPQFIFQYYEEEERQRGNFPDRFSGHQFPNYSSELNVNALLLGDSALYLCASSLSVLDYFPANNTGELFFGEGSRLTVL.

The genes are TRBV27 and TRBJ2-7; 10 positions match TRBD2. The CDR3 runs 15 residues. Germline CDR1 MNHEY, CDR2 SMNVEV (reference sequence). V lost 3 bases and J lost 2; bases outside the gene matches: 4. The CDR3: CASSFRTSGTYEQYF. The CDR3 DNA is TGTGCCAGCAGTTTTCGAACTAGCGGGACCTACGAGCAGTACTTC.

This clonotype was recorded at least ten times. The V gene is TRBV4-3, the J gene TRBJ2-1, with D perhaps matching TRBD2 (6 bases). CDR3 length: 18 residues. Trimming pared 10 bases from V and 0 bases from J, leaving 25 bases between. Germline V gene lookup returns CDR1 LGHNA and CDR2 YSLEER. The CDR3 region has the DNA TGCGCCAAGCTGTTCGATCGGGGACTTCATAGCTCCTACAATGAGCAGTTCTTC. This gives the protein CAKLFDRGLHSSYNEQFF.

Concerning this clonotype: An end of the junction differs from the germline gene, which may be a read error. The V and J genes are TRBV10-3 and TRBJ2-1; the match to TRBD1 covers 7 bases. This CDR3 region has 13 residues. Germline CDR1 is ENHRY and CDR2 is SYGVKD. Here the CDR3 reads CAIRDSSYNEQLF. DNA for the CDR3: TGTGCCATCCGGGACAGCTCCTACAATGAGCAGCTCTTC.

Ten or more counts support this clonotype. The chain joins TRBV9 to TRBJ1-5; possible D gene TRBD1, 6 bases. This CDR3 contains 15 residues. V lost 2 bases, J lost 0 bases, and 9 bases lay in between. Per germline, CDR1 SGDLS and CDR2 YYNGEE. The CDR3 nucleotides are TGTGCCAGCAGCGTTACAGGGCTTAGCAATCAGCCCCAGCATTTT. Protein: CASSVTGLSNQPQHF.

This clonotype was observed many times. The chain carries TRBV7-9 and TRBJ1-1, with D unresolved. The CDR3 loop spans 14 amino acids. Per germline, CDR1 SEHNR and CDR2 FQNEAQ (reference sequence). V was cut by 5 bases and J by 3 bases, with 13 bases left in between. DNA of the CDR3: TGTGCCAGCAGCCCATCACTCGTCGACACTGAAGCTTTCTTT. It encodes CASSPSLVDTEAFF.